The 19 T cell receptor beta chains below were found in one sample sequenced in a study of cytomegalovirus exposure and HLA in healthy donors. The PCR was carried out with 60 Vbeta primers and 13 Jbeta primers. The method was immunoSEQ multiplex PCR; TCRdb's version includes in-frame clones alone and lacks a portion of them. Of under 85,000 clones in the sample, approximately 79% were seen once. The sequenced sample consisted of PBMCs. The source of these receptors is a woman between 40 and 55 years old in good health and CMV-seropositive.

This CDR3 reads CSVRGQVNTEAFF. CDR3 nucleotides: TGCAGCGTCAGGGGACAGGTGAACACTGAAGCTTTCTTT. This chain joins TRBV29-1 and TRBJ1-1; 8 positions agree with TRBD1. Germline assignment: CDR1 SQVTM and CDR2 ANQGSEA. The CDR3 covers 13 residues. With 6 bases clipped from V and 0 bases from J, the junction kept 3 bases outside the gene matches.

This chain connects TRBV7-6 to TRBJ2-3; D is ambiguous. Germline V gene lookup returns CDR1 SGHVS and CDR2 FNYEAQ. V was cut by 1 base and J by 1 base, with 6 bases left in between. This CDR3 is built from 14 residues. The CDR3 region has the DNA TGTGCCAGCAGCTTAGGCCAGGGCACAGATACGCAGTATTTT. Translation: CASSLGQGTDTQYF.

The chain couples TRBV5-8 to TRBJ1-5, with 10 bases fitting TRBD1. The ends lost 5 bases at V and 6 bases at J; junction bases unmatched: 8. The CDR3 length is 15 residues. Germline V gene lookup returns CDR1 SGHTS and CDR2 YDEGEE. CDR3 nucleotides: TGTGCCAGCAGACCGACAGGGGGCGCAGGTCAGCCCCAGCATTTT. Its protein product is CASRPTGGAGQPQHF.

The chain uses TRBV18 and TRBJ2-2; D is unclear. Germline assignment: CDR1 KGHSH and CDR2 LQKENI. The CDR3 spans 16 residues. V lost 0 bases to trimming and J lost 6 bases, with 14 bases between them. The CDR3 DNA reads TGTGCCAGCTCACCACCGACCCTCGAAGCGTCCGGGGAGCTGTTTTTT. Amino acids: CASSPPTLEASGELFF.

The V and J genes are TRBV13 and TRBJ2-5, with a weak D call TRBD1 (6 bases). The ends were cut back, 5 bases at V and 3 bases at J, with 13 bases in the middle. Germline V gene sequence: CDR1 PRHDT, CDR2 FYEKMQ (reference sequence). The CDR3 spans 14 residues. The CDR3 sequence is CASSNFRGEETQYF. CDR3 sequence (DNA): TGTGCCAGCAGCAACTTCAGGGGCGAAGAGACCCAGTACTTC.

This chain joins TRBV6-1 and TRBJ2-1; D may be TRBD2 (6 bases). V was trimmed by 8 bases and J by 5 bases, leaving 16 bases between them. Germline values: CDR1 MNHNS, CDR2 SASEGT. CDR3 length equals 14 residues. This CDR3 is CASGREPGNNEQFF. CDR3 nucleotide sequence: TGTGCCAGCGGACGGGAGCCGGGGAACAATGAGCAGTTCTTC.

The V call is TRBV5-1, the J call TRBJ2-7; the match to TRBD1 covers 10 bases. The germline CDR1 and CDR2 sequences are SGHRS and YFSETQ. The CDR3 sequence is 15 residues long. Trimming cost V 4 bases and J 3 bases; bases outside gene matches: 7. The CDR3 DNA is TGCGCCAGCAGCGGCCCGGACAGGGGGGACTACGAGCAGTACTTC. Encoded protein: CASSGPDRGDYEQYF.

The chain links TRBV5-1 to TRBJ1-2, with D possibly matching TRBD1 (6 bases). Germline assignment: CDR1 SGHRS and CDR2 YFSETQ. The V gene lost 0 bases and the J gene lost 4 bases, with 16 bases spanning the gap. The CDR3 covers 16 residues. As DNA, the CDR3 is TGCGCCAGCAGCTTGGCTCCGGGGGGGGCCGTCTATGGCTACACCTTC. Its protein product is CASSLAPGGAVYGYTF.

This sequence joins TRBV6-1 and TRBJ1-6; 9 nucleotides match TRBD1. The CDR3 length is 16 residues. V lost 4 bases to trimming and J lost 7 bases; unmatched junction nucleotides: 8. The germline V gene encodes CDR1 MNHNS and CDR2 SASEGT. CDR3 coding DNA: TGTGCCAGCAGTGCAGGGACAGGGATTTTAAATTCACCCCTCCACTTT. Translation gives CASSAGTGILNSPLHF.

CDR3 bases: TGTGCCAGCAGTTCAGGGGTTAATGAAAAACTGTTTTTT. Residues: CASSSGVNEKLFF. The V gene is TRBV28, the J gene TRBJ1-4, with a weak D call TRBD1 (6 bases). The V end was cut by 4 bases, the J end by 4 bases, with 7 bases between. The CDR3 loop spans 13 amino acids. Germline values: CDR1 MDHEN, CDR2 SYDVKM.

This clone was seen only a few times. The gene calls are TRBV30 and TRBJ2-6; tentative D call: TRBD2 (7 bases). V lost 7 bases to trimming and J lost 4 bases, with 14 bases between them. CDR1 and CDR2 from the germline V gene are GTSNPN and SVGIG (reference sequence). CDR3 length: 14 residues. The CDR3 DNA reads as TGTGCCTTCCGGGGGGCTACAGGGGCCAACGTCCTGACTTTC. Residues: CAFRGATGANVLTF.

The chain has TRBV19 and TRBJ2-1, with 9 bases matching TRBD1. CDR1 and CDR2 (germline): LNHDA, SQIVND (reference sequence). This CDR3 is built from 14 residues. The junction had 5 bases not matched to a gene; V was cut back by 7 bases and J by 4 bases. Here the CDR3 reads CASKGTGIYNEQFF. The CDR3 region has the DNA TGTGCCAGTAAGGGGACAGGGATTTACAATGAGCAGTTCTTC.

The chain couples TRBV28 to TRBJ2-2; D perhaps matches TRBD1 (6 bases). The CDR3 length is 15 residues. Per germline, CDR1 MDHEN and CDR2 SYDVKM. Between the trimmed V and J ends, which lost 7 bases and 1 base, there was a span of 13 bases. CDR3 sequence reads: CASMVGAKNTGELFF. The CDR3 coding sequence is TGTGCCAGCATGGTGGGGGCGAAGAACACCGGGGAGCTGTTTTTT.

The rearrangement links TRBV5-1 to TRBJ1-1, with 8 bases that match TRBD1. CDR1 is SGHRS and CDR2 is YFSETQ in the germline V gene. Trimming at V came to 1 base and at J to 5 bases, leaving 4 bases not matched to a gene. This CDR3 region has 14 residues. The CDR3 sequence: CASSLIRGRTEAFF. In nucleotides, the CDR3 is TGCGCCAGCAGCTTGATCAGGGGGCGGACTGAAGCTTTCTTT.

The J gene is TRBJ2-7, the V gene TRBV27, with D unresolved. This CDR3 comprises 17 residues. Per germline, CDR1 MNHEY and CDR2 SMNVEV (reference sequence). V shed 0 bases and J shed 2 bases, with 17 bases lying between them. CDR3 sequence: CASSLSSRNHLPYEQYF. DNA for the CDR3: TGTGCCAGCAGTTTATCGTCTAGAAACCACCTTCCCTACGAGCAGTACTTC.

This chain uses TRBV30 with TRBJ1-4; D possibly corresponds to TRBD1 (6 bases). Looked up from germline, CDR1 is GTSNPN and CDR2 is SVGIG (reference sequence). V was pared by 0 bases and J by 8 bases, with 16 bases between. The CDR3 is 15 amino acids. CDR3 region: CAWSVHRAQSEKLFF. In DNA, the CDR3 is TGTGCCTGGAGTGTACACAGGGCGCAGAGCGAAAAACTGTTTTTT.

The genes are TRBV5-6 and TRBJ2-7; no definite D call. Germline assignment: CDR1 SGHDT and CDR2 YYEEEE. V was cut by 5 bases and J by 5 bases, with 11 bases left in between. This CDR3 region has 12 residues. CDR3 coding DNA: TGTGCCAGCAGTTCAATAAGCCACGAGCAGTACTTC. The encoded protein is CASSSISHEQYF.

The gene calls are TRBV5-6 and TRBJ2-3; weak D call: TRBD2 (6 bases). The CDR3 loop spans 13 amino acids. The V end was cut by 0 bases, the J end by 6 bases, with 8 bases between. CDR1 is SGHDT, CDR2 YYEEEE, per germline. The CDR3 loop is CASSLEGRDTQYF. CDR3 in DNA: TGTGCCAGCAGCTTGGAGGGGAGGGATACGCAGTATTTT.

Of note for this clone: Different DNA sequences within this sample yield the same CDR3. This chain uses TRBV4-1 with TRBJ1-2; TRBD1 agrees at 8 bases. V trimming: 3 bases; J trimming: 5 bases; junction bases outside the gene matches: 5. CDR1 MGHRA and CDR2 YSYEKL come from the germline V gene. The CDR3 has 14 amino acids. The CDR3: CASSQDRVGYGYTF. Written as DNA, the CDR3 is TGCGCCAGCAGCCAGGACAGGGTAGGGTATGGCTACACCTTC.